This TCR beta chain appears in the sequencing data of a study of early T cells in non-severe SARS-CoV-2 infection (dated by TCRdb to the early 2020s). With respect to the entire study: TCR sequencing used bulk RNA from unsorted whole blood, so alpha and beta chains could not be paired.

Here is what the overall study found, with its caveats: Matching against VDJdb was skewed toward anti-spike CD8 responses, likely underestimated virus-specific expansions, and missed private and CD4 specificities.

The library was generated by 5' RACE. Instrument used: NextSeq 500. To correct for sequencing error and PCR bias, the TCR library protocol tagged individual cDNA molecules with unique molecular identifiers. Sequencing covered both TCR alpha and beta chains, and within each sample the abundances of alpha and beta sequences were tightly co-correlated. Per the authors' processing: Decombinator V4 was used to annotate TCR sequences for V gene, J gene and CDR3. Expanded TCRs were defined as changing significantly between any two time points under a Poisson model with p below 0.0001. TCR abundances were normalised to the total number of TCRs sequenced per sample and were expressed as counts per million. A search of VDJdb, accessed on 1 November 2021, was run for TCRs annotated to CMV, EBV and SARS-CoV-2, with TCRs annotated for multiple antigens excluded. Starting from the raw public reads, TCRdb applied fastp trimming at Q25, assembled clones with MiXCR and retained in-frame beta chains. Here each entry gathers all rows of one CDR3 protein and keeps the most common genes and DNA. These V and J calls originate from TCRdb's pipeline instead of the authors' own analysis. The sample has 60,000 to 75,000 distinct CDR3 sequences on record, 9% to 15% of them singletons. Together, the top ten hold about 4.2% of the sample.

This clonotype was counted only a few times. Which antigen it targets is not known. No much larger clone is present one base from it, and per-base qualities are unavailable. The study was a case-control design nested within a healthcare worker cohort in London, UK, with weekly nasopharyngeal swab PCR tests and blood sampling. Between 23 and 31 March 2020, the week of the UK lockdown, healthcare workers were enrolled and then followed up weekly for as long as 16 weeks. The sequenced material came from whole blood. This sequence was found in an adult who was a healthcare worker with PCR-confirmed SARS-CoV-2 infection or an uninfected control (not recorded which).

The DNA sequence reads TGTGCCAGCAGCTTAGCAGCAGGGTCTCGCTCACCCCTCCACTTT. It codes for CASSLAAGSRSPLHF. The sequence joins TRBV7-2 to TRBJ1-6; TRBD1 is perhaps the D gene, given 5 matching bases. The junction shows trimming of 0 bases on V and 10 bases on J, plus 13 bases between the germline ends. Counted from cysteine to phenylalanine, this CDR3 has 15 amino acids. The entry retains the CDR3 DNA only, 45 bases that are in frame from base 1. The germline V gene sets CDR1 to SGHTA and CDR2 to FQGNSA.